These T cell receptor beta chains were read from a single sample in a study of CXCR3-negative and CXCR3-positive naive CD8 T cells. TCRdb reanalyzed the 5' RACE reads, giving one entry per CDR3 protein sequence and no DNA. Its listing shows approximately 49,000 distinct CDR3 sequences. Sequenced: memory CD8+ T cells from blood. The receptor set was obtained from a human donor in good health. Some clones in this sample may be carry-over from other donors' samples. CDR3s include the opening cysteine and the closing phenylalanine or tryptophan. Only some rows state a clone size, as once, few, many or a class for expanded clones.

>-|TRBV7-2|TRBJ1-2
CASSLGAGFYGYTF
>-|TRBV19|TRBJ1-4
CAASVGQGDEKLFF
>-|TRBV7-3|TRBJ1-1
CASSSNRGLDTEAFF
>-|TRBV21-1|TRBJ1-1
CASSRRDNDTEAFF
>-|TRBV6-4|TRBJ2-1
CASSDSPSINEQFF
>-|TRBV5-5|TRBJ1-5
CASSFGQYSNQPQHF
>-|TRBV4-1|TRBJ2-3
CASSQDFGLEQYF
>-|TRBV29-1|TRBJ2-3
CSVDLGTDTQYF
>-|TRBV7-3|TRBJ2-5
CASSLTGMGQETQYF
>-|TRBV4-1|TRBJ1-2
CASSQDLAAVQDGYTF
>-|TRBV5-1|TRBJ2-3
CASSPPRGGEDTQYF
>-|TRBV3-1|TRBJ2-1
CASSHSESSYNEQFF
>-|TRBV4-1|TRBJ2-1
CASSQDSPGDYYNEQFF
>-|TRBV7-2|TRBJ1-1
CASSKRWGANTEAFF
>-|TRBV27|TRBJ2-5
CASSPLDRQGETQYF
>-|TRBV6-4|TRBJ1-5
CASSFYICSAETGDLNQPQHF
>-|TRBV7-9|TRBJ2-7
CASSLQGQSYEQYF
>-|TRBV14|TRBJ1-5
CASSLPYQSQHF
>-|TRBV3-1|TRBJ2-3
CASSPQFPSGDSGTDTQYF
>-|TRBV7-6|TRBJ1-2
CASSTLGGHNGYTF
>-|TRBV7-9|TRBJ2-1
CASSLGGTWPAVEQFF
>-|TRBV28|TRBJ2-7
CASSPSTGVRYEQYF
>-|TRBV29-1|TRBJ2-2
CSVEGKGAGELFF
>-|TRBV9|TRBJ2-1
CASSPQTGKGYNEQFF
>-|TRBV27|TRBJ1-2
CASSFVAGAGGYTF
>-|TRBV19|TRBJ2-7
CASSDSWSYEQYF
>-|TRBV20-1|TRBJ2-7
CSARGVERRNSYEQYF
>-|TRBV28|TRBJ1-5
CASSRPGQGTGQPQHF
>-|TRBV7-9|TRBJ1-3
CASGTDRAGNTIYF
>-|TRBV28|TRBJ2-7
CASSWSGSYEQYF
>-|TRBV3-1|TRBJ2-2
CASSQALAGDRTGELFF
>-|TRBV28|TRBJ2-7
CASSFPAYDREGEQYF
>-|TRBV4-1|TRBJ2-7
CASSQEGRRVYEQYF
>-|TRBV29-1|TRBJ2-5
CSAGGTSGRKWGVGETQYF
>-|TRBV6-2/TRBV6-3|TRBJ2-7
CASSYGGTAPLEQYF
>-|TRBV5-1|TRBJ2-1
CASTKGGGYNEQFF
>-|TRBV5-1|TRBJ2-2
CASSTRTNTGELFF
>-|TRBV4-3|TRBJ1-4
CASSQDPGTGNEKLFF
>-|TRBV6-5|TRBJ1-5
CASSYSDNQPQHF
>-|TRBV6-2/TRBV6-3|TRBJ2-1
CASSSDRGGYNEQFF
>-|TRBV15|TRBJ2-7
CATSSRDETYEQYF
>-|TRBV29-1|TRBJ2-7
CSVAVGLAGVYEQYF
>-|TRBV7-9|TRBJ1-2
CASSSPTGAAGYTF
>-|TRBV7-9|TRBJ2-1
CASDPLYNEQFF
>medium-sized|TRBV6-4|TRBJ2-1
CASSGTSGGYNEQFF
>-|TRBV9|TRBJ1-6
CASSLQDSSYNSPLHF
>-|TRBV29-1|TRBJ2-3
CSVDNSVLSTDTQYF
>-|TRBV5-1|TRBJ2-3
CASSLDTPTDTQYF
>-|TRBV20-1|TRBJ1-1
CSAGQGANMNTEAFF
>-|TRBV19|TRBJ2-7
CASSSYGSSYEQYF
>-|TRBV4-3|TRBJ2-7
CASSLGTGLENEQYF
>-|TRBV28|TRBJ2-1
CASTLFGTNNEQFF
>-|TRBV29-1|TRBJ1-3
CSVEIESSGNTIYF